This is a list of T cell receptor beta chains from one sample in a study of cytomegalovirus exposure and HLA in healthy donors. Clones were read by immunoSEQ multiplex PCR, and TCRdb kept only the in-frame ones, dropping some. The repertoire has 95,000 to 150,000 clones, approximately 80% of them found once; the top ten carry 5.8%. What was sequenced was PBMCs. The receptors come from a man aged 18 to 35 in good health and CMV-seropositive. The CDR3 runs from the conserved cysteine through the conserved F or W. D genes are given only for firm matches. For some rows the clone size is stated as once, few or many, or as a class when expanded; others skip it.

NA	NA	TRBV6-1	TRBJ1-3	CASSEDGSNTIYF	TGTGCCAGCAGTGAAGATGGTAGTAACACCATATATTTT
NA	NA	TRBV5-1	TRBJ2-7	CASKRDAGSYEQYF	TGCGCCAGCAAAAGGGACGCGGGGTCCTACGAGCAGTACTTC
NA	few	TRBV4-2	TRBJ1-2	CASSQEVREGYGYTF	TGTGCCAGCAGCCAAGAGGTCAGGGAGGGTTATGGCTACACCTTC
TRBD2	NA	TRBV5-1	TRBJ2-3	CASSLTSADTQYF	TGCGCCAGCAGCCTTACTAGCGCGGATACGCAGTATTTT
TRBD2	NA	TRBV2	TRBJ2-3	CASSASSGINTDTQYF	TGTGCCAGCAGTGCCAGTAGCGGGATAAACACAGATACGCAGTATTTT
NA	NA	TRBV6-5	TRBJ2-7	CASSNPGGGRLEQYF	TGTGCCAGCAGTAACCCGGGCGGGGGCCGGCTCGAGCAGTACTTC
NA	once	TRBV20-1	TRBJ2-5	CSARAIETQYF	TGCAGTGCTAGAGCCATAGAGACCCAGTACTTC
NA	NA	TRBV5-1	TRBJ2-5	CASTLQIAVQETQYF	TGCGCCAGCACCCTGCAAATAGCGGTACAAGAGACCCAGTACTTC
TRBD1	NA	TRBV18	TRBJ1-5	CASSPQDRNQPQHF	TGTGCCAGCTCACCACAGGACAGGAATCAGCCCCAGCATTTT
TRBD1	NA	TRBV7-8	TRBJ1-4	CASSQETGVGEKLFF	TGTGCCAGCAGCCAGGAGACAGGGGTAGGGGAAAAACTGTTTTTT
NA	NA	TRBV5-1	TRBJ1-1	CASSLGSETEAFF	TGCGCCAGCAGCTTGGGGTCGGAGACTGAAGCTTTCTTT
TRBD1	NA	TRBV6-6	TRBJ1-1	CASSSDRGRNTEAFF	TGTGCCAGCAGTTCGGACAGGGGGAGGAACACTGAAGCTTTCTTT
TRBD1	NA	TRBV11-2	TRBJ1-2	CASSSRTGGHSEGYTF	TGTGCCAGCAGCTCTAGGACAGGGGGCCACTCGGAGGGCTACACCTTC
TRBD1	NA	TRBV6-4	TRBJ1-5	CASSKDRGGNQPQHF	TGTGCCAGCAGTAAGGACAGGGGAGGCAATCAGCCCCAGCATTTT
TRBD1	NA	TRBV6-5	TRBJ2-6	CASRTGNSGANVLTF	TGTGCCAGCAGGACAGGGAACTCTGGGGCCAACGTCCTGACTTTC
TRBD2	NA	TRBV6-5	TRBJ2-7	CASSYSMGGGYEQYF	TGTGCCAGCAGTTACTCGATGGGGGGGGGATACGAGCAGTACTTC
NA	NA	TRBV7-7	TRBJ2-1	CASSLGAMNEQFF	TGTGCTAGCAGCTTAGGGGCGATGAATGAGCAGTTCTTC
NA	NA	TRBV7-2	TRBJ1-5	CASSFYGSNQPQHF	TGTGCCAGCAGCTTTTACGGTAGCAATCAGCCCCAGCATTTT
NA	NA	TRBV11-1	TRBJ2-3	CASSFGRFGTDTQYF	TGTGCCAGCAGCTTCGGGAGATTCGGCACAGATACGCAGTATTTT
NA	NA	TRBV6-6	TRBJ2-3	CASGPPAGTDTQYF	TGTGCCAGCGGACCTCCAGCGGGCACAGATACGCAGTATTTT
TRBD1	NA	TRBV13	TRBJ2-7	CASSLPGQTYEQYF	TGTGCCAGCAGCCTCCCGGGACAGACTTACGAGCAGTACTTC
TRBD1	NA	TRBV2	TRBJ2-7	CASSGQGAGYEQYF	TGTGCCAGCAGTGGACAGGGAGCAGGCTACGAGCAGTACTTC
TRBD1	NA	TRBV19	TRBJ2-7	CASSIGTVSYEQYF	TGTGCCAGTAGTATTGGGACAGTCTCCTACGAGCAGTACTTC
NA	NA	TRBV30	TRBJ2-4	CACTPGVNSQYF	TGTGCCTGTACTCCGGGGGTCAACAGTCAGTACTTC
TRBD1	once	TRBV10-1	TRBJ2-3	CASSESTVSRGDTQYF	TGCGCCAGCAGTGAGTCGACAGTATCCAGGGGGGATACGCAGTATTTT
TRBD1	NA	TRBV28	TRBJ1-2	CASSSMTGNVLSYTF	TGTGCCAGCAGTTCGATGACAGGGAACGTCCTAAGCTACACCTTC
NA	NA	TRBV7-2	TRBJ1-4	CASSLDRDGEKLFF	TGTGCCAGCAGCTTAGACAGGGACGGTGAAAAACTGTTTTTT
TRBD2	NA	TRBV7-7	TRBJ2-2	CASSPSGGNTGELFF	TGTGCTAGCAGCCCTAGCGGGGGGAACACCGGGGAGCTGTTTTTT
NA	NA	TRBV29-1	TRBJ1-2	CSVEGTAYGYTF	TGCAGCGTTGAAGGGACAGCCTATGGCTACACCTTC
TRBD1	NA	TRBV19	TRBJ1-1	CASSIDTRQGLGTEAFF	TGTGCCAGTAGTATAGATACGAGACAGGGTCTGGGCACTGAAGCTTTCTTT
NA	NA	TRBV5-8	TRBJ1-2	CASSYRNSHPGYGYTF	TGTGCCAGCAGCTACAGGAACTCCCACCCCGGGTATGGCTACACCTTC
NA	NA	TRBV16	TRBJ2-1	CASSQSKGTENNEQFF	TGTGCCAGCAGCCAATCGAAAGGGACTGAAAACAATGAGCAGTTCTTC
TRBD1	NA	TRBV5-1	TRBJ2-7	CASSFLATGDGFYEQYF	TGCGCCAGCAGCTTCTTAGCAACAGGGGATGGTTTCTACGAGCAGTACTTC
NA	NA	TRBV5-1	TRBJ2-3	CASSLQAAVPGTQYF	TGCGCCAGCAGCTTGCAAGCGGCAGTGCCGGGTACGCAGTATTTT
NA	once	TRBV2	TRBJ2-5	CASAPGEETQYF	TGTGCCAGCGCCCCGGGGGAAGAGACCCAGTACTTC
NA	NA	TRBV6-1	TRBJ1-1	CASSEGLMNTEAFF	TGTGCCAGCAGTGAAGGACTCATGAACACTGAAGCTTTCTTT